This TCR beta chain is drawn from a study of PD-L1 blockade in urothelial cancer. Across the whole study: Starting around 2014, patients were given atezolizumab (1,200 mg intravenously every 3 weeks). Prior chemotherapy ranged from 0 to 3 regimens per patient. Broader study findings: Better survival was forecast by a pretreatment blood TCR clonality below the median.

Each PCR received spiked synthetic TCR analog templates. The repertoire was sequenced with immunoSEQ multiplex PCR; TCRdb's copy has only in-frame clones and lacks some. Here the sample spans just under 45,000 clones, approximately 90% being singletons. Details on this clone: What it binds is unknown.

The input for sequencing was PBMCs, taken around atezolizumab (anti-PD-L1) treatment. The sequence was obtained from a woman aged 60-75 years with urothelial cancer.

In DNA form, the CDR3 reads TGTGCCAGCAGTTTAATAGAAGGGGGCTATGGCTACACCTTC. Amino acid sequence: CASSLIEGGYGYTF. The chain links TRBV28 to TRBJ1-2; D perhaps matches TRBD1 (6 bases). Trimming took off 2 bases at V and 4 bases at J, with 11 bases between the two ends. This CDR3 has 14 amino acids. Germline V gives CDR1 MDHEN, CDR2 SYDVKM.